A single sample is the source of the 32 T cell receptor beta chains below, sequenced in a study of Ad26.COV2.S vaccination and SARS-CoV-2 variants. Profiling relied on immunoSEQ multiplex PCR, and the TCRdb table lists in-frame clones only, not all of them. The sample contains about 680,000 clones, more than 70% of which appear only once. The sample's treatment: around 19 received Ad26.COV2.S at low or high dose, single or two shots; about 5 received placebo; per-sample allocation not given. Vaccine and placebo recipients were sampled on day 63 after the first injection. This sample comprised peripheral blood, obtained in a trial of Ad26.COV2.S vaccine versus placebo. Every receptor here comes from a person between 18 and 59 years old who received the Ad26.COV2.S COVID-19 vaccine or a placebo.

V gene TRBV3-1 (or the pseudogene TRBV3-2) combines with J gene TRBJ2-3; 12 bases match TRBD2. The germline gives CDR1 LGHDT, CDR2 YNNKEL (reference sequence). J lost 6 bases, V lost 5 bases, and 6 bases had no gene match. The CDR3 is 15 amino acids. CDR3 loop: CASSSLAGGPDTQYF. The DNA for the CDR3 is TGTGCCAGCAGCTCTCTAGCGGGAGGGCCGGATACGCAGTATTTT.

This clone was detected only once. This sequence joins TRBV5-1 and TRBJ2-1, with 7 positions matching TRBD2. The CDR3 covers 15 residues. The V and J ends lost 6 bases and 0 bases, in that order; junction bases with no gene match: 6. Germline CDR1 is SGHRS and CDR2 is YFSETQ. In DNA form, the CDR3 reads TGCGCCAGCACAATGGGAGGGCTCTCCTACAATGAGCAGTTCTTC. Translated: CASTMGGLSYNEQFF.

The chain joins TRBV5-8 to TRBJ2-1; 7 bases agree with TRBD1. J gave up 4 bases and V 4 bases, and 8 bases lay outside the gene matches. This CDR3 is built from 15 residues. Germline V gene lookup returns CDR1 SGHTS and CDR2 YDEGEE. The CDR3 region is CASSEGQLLYNEQFF. The CDR3 coding sequence is TGTGCCAGCAGCGAGGGACAGTTGCTATACAATGAGCAGTTCTTC.

The chain recombines TRBV2 with TRBJ1-1; D is possibly TRBD1 (5 bases). Germline lookup yields CDR1 SNHLY and CDR2 FYNNEI. The V end was cut by 7 bases, the J end by 11 bases, with 23 bases between. The CDR3 length is 14 residues. CDR3 sequence reads: CASNSEGRDGWAFF. CDR3 bases: TGTGCCAGCAACTCCGAGGGTCGGGACGGTTGGGCTTTCTTT.

The chain is built from TRBV6-5 and TRBJ2-5; no clear D gene. There are 15 residues in the CDR3. CDR1 and CDR2 from the germline V gene are MNHEY and SVGAGI. V was clipped by 3 bases and J by 5 bases, with 16 bases between them. CDR3 in DNA: TGTGCCAGCAGTTATGCCCGCGATACCTATGAGACCCAGTACTTC. Protein: CASSYARDTYETQYF.

Here the CDR3 DNA reads TGTGCCATCAGTGAGAGTCTAGCGGGAGAGTTTTCGTACGAGCAGTACTTC. It codes for CAISESLAGEFSYEQYF. The chain links TRBV10-3 to TRBJ2-7; 10 positions match TRBD2. Germline lookup yields CDR1 ENHRY and CDR2 SYGVKD. The CDR3 is 17 residues long. The V and J ends lost 2 bases and 4 bases, in that order; junction bases with no gene match: 11.

The CDR3 DNA follows: TGTGCCAGCAGTTACTCAACCGGGACACAATACGAGCAGTACTTC. Translating it yields CASSYSTGTQYEQYF. The chain carries TRBV6-5 and TRBJ2-7, with TRBD1 as a possible D gene (6 bases). This CDR3 comprises 15 residues. Trimming took 0 bases from V and 4 from J, leaving 13 bases between them. Germline V gene data show CDR1 as MNHEY and CDR2 as SVGAGI.

The rearrangement joins TRBV6-1 to TRBJ2-3; the D is unclear. The ends were cut back, 3 bases at V and 6 bases at J, with 13 bases in the middle. Germline loops: CDR1 MNHNS, CDR2 SASEGT. The CDR3 covers 14 residues. The CDR3, as DNA: TGTGCCAGCAGTGAGAAGGCTAGAGGTGATACGCAGTATTTT. Its protein product is CASSEKARGDTQYF.

The chain couples TRBV11-3 to TRBJ2-3; 7 bases fit TRBD1. J lost 6 bases, V lost 0 bases, and 12 bases had no gene match. There are 17 residues in the CDR3. Germline CDR1 reads SGHNT; CDR2 reads YENEEA. The CDR3 region has the DNA TGTGCCAGCAGCTTAGATTGGCCCGGGACAGAGGCTGATACGCAGTATTTT. Its protein is CASSLDWPGTEADTQYF.

This rearrangement joins TRBV6-6 to TRBJ2-7; the D is unclear. This CDR3 has 15 amino acids. Trimming stripped 5 bases from V and 0 bases from J, with 14 bases between. Germline assignment: CDR1 MNHNY and CDR2 SVGAGI (reference sequence). The DNA for the CDR3 is TGTGCCAGCAGTGCGGACGGCCCAAGCTCCTACGAGCAGTACTTC. Amino acid sequence: CASSADGPSSYEQYF.

This clone has just a few counts. Other DNA sequences in the sample encode the same CDR3. The CDR3 region has the DNA TGTGCCTGGAGTAGGGGTTTCACTGAAGCTTTCTTT. Its translation is CAWSRGFTEAFF. V usage is TRBV30 and J usage is TRBJ1-1, with a weak D call TRBD1 (5 bases). Germline CDR1 GTSNPN, CDR2 SVGIG (reference sequence). This CDR3 is built from 12 residues. Trimming cost V 2 bases and J 4 bases, with 8 bases left between them.

The chain combines TRBV6-5 with TRBJ1-3; D unresolved. CDR1 is MNHEY and CDR2 is SVGAGI in the germline V gene. The CDR3 extends over 15 amino acids. V dropped 0 bases and J dropped 0 bases, with 6 bases sitting between them. CDR3 in amino acids: CASSYSATSGNTIYF. The CDR3 DNA reads as TGTGCCAGCAGTTACTCGGCGACCTCTGGAAACACCATATATTTT.

V and J are TRBV15 and TRBJ1-2; maybe TRBD1 (5 bases). The CDR3 consists of 15 residues. The ends were cut back, 5 bases at V and 9 bases at J, with 22 bases in the middle. Germline V gives CDR1 LNHNV, CDR2 YYDKDF (reference sequence). The CDR3 region is CATSPGGDRVFRYTF. The CDR3 DNA is TGTGCCACCAGCCCCGGGGGGGACCGCGTGTTCCGCTACACCTTC.

The chain recombines TRBV6-5 with TRBJ2-2; TRBD1 matches 11 bases. Trimming at V came to 2 bases and at J to 7 bases, leaving 6 bases not matched to a gene. Germline loops: CDR1 MNHEY, CDR2 SVGAGI. There are 16 residues in the CDR3. The CDR3 DNA sequence: TGTGCCAGCAGTTACGACGGACAGGGGGCGGTCGGGGAGCTGTTTTTT. Translated, it gives CASSYDGQGAVGELFF.

The table lists this clone with a few counts. The V and J genes are TRBV19 and TRBJ1-5, with D perhaps TRBD1 (5 bases). This CDR3 is built from 12 residues. The germline V gene has CDR1 LNHDA and CDR2 SQIVND (reference sequence). Trimming took 7 bases from V and 5 from J, leaving 9 bases between them. In DNA, the CDR3 is TGTGCCAGTACAGGGCAGTATCAGCCCCAGCATTTT. Translating it yields CASTGQYQPQHF.

This clone showed up just once. The CDR3 sequence is CASSQDPRQGVPANVLTF. The DNA for the CDR3 is TGCGCCAGCAGCCAAGACCCGAGACAGGGGGTGCCCGCCAACGTCCTGACTTTC. The chain joins TRBV4-1 to TRBJ2-6; 9 nucleotides line up with TRBD1. Germline lookup yields CDR1 MGHRA and CDR2 YSYEKL. This CDR3 contains 18 residues. Unmatched junction bases numbered 10, after V lost 0 bases and J lost 7 bases.

This chain connects TRBV9 to TRBJ2-3; TRBD2 might be the D (6 bases). The CDR3 consists of 14 residues. Germline loops: CDR1 SGDLS, CDR2 YYNGEE. The V end lost 0 bases, the J end lost 6 bases, and 11 bases lay between the germline ends. Here the CDR3 DNA reads TGTGCCAGCAGCGTAGTATCGAGCGGGGATACGCAGTATTTT. It encodes CASSVVSSGDTQYF.

The CDR3 is CASSNGGGAEGGELFF. The CDR3 DNA is TGTGCCAGCAGCAACGGAGGGGGGGCCGAGGGCGGGGAGCTGTTTTTT. The chain has TRBV7-2 and TRBJ2-2; D possibly corresponds to TRBD2 (7 bases). From germline, CDR1 is SGHTA and CDR2 FQGNSA. The ends were cut back, 5 bases at V and 7 bases at J, with 20 bases in the middle. This CDR3 region has 16 residues.

The rearrangement uses TRBV14 and TRBJ1-2; D perhaps matches TRBD1 (6 bases). Germline assignment: CDR1 SGHDN and CDR2 FVKESK. Trimming took off 3 bases at V and 5 bases at J, with 16 bases between the two ends. This CDR3 is 15 amino acids long. The CDR3 nucleotides are TGTGCCAGCAGCCAGGGACATGGTGGGAATTATGGCTACACCTTC. Protein product: CASSQGHGGNYGYTF.

The J gene is TRBJ2-1, the V gene TRBV3-1 (or the pseudogene TRBV3-2); 8 bases are shared with TRBD2. Trimming at V came to 4 bases and at J to 7 bases, leaving 12 bases not matched to a gene. This CDR3 contains 16 residues. Germline CDR1 reads LGHDT; CDR2 reads YNNKEL (reference sequence). CDR3 in DNA: TGTGCCAGCAGCCGAGAAGCGGGAGTAGGAGGGAATGAGCAGTTCTTC. It translates to CASSREAGVGGNEQFF.

V usage is TRBV6-5 and J usage is TRBJ2-7, with D possibly matching TRBD1 (6 bases). This CDR3 has 12 amino acids. Germline loops: CDR1 MNHEY, CDR2 SVGAGI. Trimming cost V 10 bases and J 2 bases, with 12 bases left between them. CDR3 nucleotides: TGTGCCACCTACAGGGTAGCCTACGAGCAGTACTTC. Translating it yields CATYRVAYEQYF.

Details on this clone: Other DNA sequences from this sample encode an identical CDR3 as well. This rearrangement joins TRBV18 to TRBJ1-1, with TRBD1 matching over 8 bases. The trim removed 4 bases at V and 1 base at J, leaving 2 bases unmatched. Germline values: CDR1 KGHSH, CDR2 LQKENI. The CDR3 has 14 amino acids. This CDR3 reads CASSRTGGNTEAFF. The CDR3 nucleotides read TGTGCCAGCTCACGAACAGGGGGGAACACTGAAGCTTTCTTT.

A word on this clone: This same CDR3 is encoded by further DNA sequences in the sample. This chain joins TRBV19 and TRBJ2-3; D unclear. The CDR3 length is 11 residues. CDR1 is LNHDA, CDR2 SQIVND, per germline (reference sequence). Trimming took 2 bases from V and 3 from J, leaving 0 bases between them. The DNA for the CDR3 is TGTGCCAGTAGTATAACAGATACGCAGTATTTT. It yields the protein CASSITDTQYF.

The chain couples TRBV19 to TRBJ1-4, with TRBD1 matching 9 bases. From germline, CDR1 is LNHDA and CDR2 SQIVND (reference sequence). The CDR3 extends over 12 amino acids. The J segment lost 13 bases and the V segment lost 5 bases, leaving 5 bases of the junction unmatched. In DNA, the CDR3 is TGTGCCAGTAGTGAAACAGGGGGCATACTGTTTTTT. This sequence encodes CASSETGGILFF.

The chain links TRBV6-5 to TRBJ2-7, with 7 bases aligning to TRBD2. J gave up 3 bases and V 2 bases, and 1 base lay outside the gene matches. This CDR3 is built from 13 residues. The germline CDR1 and CDR2 sequences are MNHEY and SVGAGI. The CDR3 loop reads CASSYTSVYEQYF. DNA for the CDR3: TGTGCCAGCAGTTACACTAGCGTCTACGAGCAGTACTTC.

This sequence joins TRBV3-1 (or the pseudogene TRBV3-2) and TRBJ1-3; 10 bases map to TRBD1. With V trimmed by 4 bases and J by 3 bases, 9 bases remained unmatched. The CDR3 has 17 residues. CDR1 is LGHDT, CDR2 YNNKEL, per germline (reference sequence). The DNA of the CDR3 is TGTGCCAGCAGCCTCCCCGGGACAGGGGTTAATGGAAACACCATATATTTT. It encodes CASSLPGTGVNGNTIYF.

This chain uses TRBV25-1 with TRBJ1-1; D unresolved. This CDR3 spans 11 amino acids. Germline lookup yields CDR1 MGHDK and CDR2 SYGVNS. Trimming left V 4 bases short and J 5 bases short, with 5 bases between. In DNA form, the CDR3 reads TGTGCCAGCAGTGCCTTGACTGAAGCTTTCTTT. As protein: CASSALTEAFF.

The chain carries TRBV15 and TRBJ2-7; D not certain. CDR1 and CDR2 (germline): LNHNV, YYDKDF (reference sequence). The CDR3 consists of 13 residues. The ends were cut back, 3 bases at V and 3 bases at J, with 9 bases in the middle. CDR3 coding DNA: TGTGCCACCAGCAGCGGCTCGAACTACGAGCAGTACTTC. This codes for CATSSGSNYEQYF.

Only one count was recorded for this clone. V and J are TRBV3-1 (or the pseudogene TRBV3-2) and TRBJ1-3; D is undetermined. This CDR3 comprises 17 residues. CDR1 is LGHDT, CDR2 YNNKEL, per germline (reference sequence). Trimming removed 5 bases from V and 2 bases from J, with 19 bases in between. CDR3 sequence reads: CASSNNPGPGTGNTIYF. Written as DNA, the CDR3 is TGTGCCAGCAGCAACAATCCGGGCCCAGGTACTGGAAACACCATATATTTT.

V gene TRBV30 combines with J gene TRBJ2-1; 7 bases match TRBD1. V trimming: 1 base; J trimming: 6 bases; junction bases outside the gene matches: 0. Germline assignment: CDR1 GTSNPN and CDR2 SVGIG (reference sequence). The CDR3 covers 12 residues. The CDR3 protein is CAWSGTGNEQFF. DNA of the CDR3: TGTGCCTGGAGTGGGACAGGCAATGAGCAGTTCTTC. Looking up the rest from reference TRBV30 and TRBJ2-1 gives the full variable domain: SQTIHQWPATLVQPVGSPLSLECTVEGTSNPNLYWYRQAAGRGLQLLFYSVGIGQISSEVPQNLSASRPQDRQFILSSKKLLLSDSGFYLCAWSGTGNEQFFGPGTRLTVL.

The chain is built from TRBV9 and TRBJ2-1; D unresolved. The CDR3 spans 11 residues. Germline CDR1 reads SGDLS; CDR2 reads YYNGEE. Trimming took off 0 bases at V and 8 bases at J, with 3 bases between the two ends. In DNA form, the CDR3 reads TGTGCCAGCAGCGTAGCGGATGAGCAGTTCTTC. This codes for CASSVADEQFF.

The chain carries TRBV30 and TRBJ1-2; D gene ambiguous. V was clipped by 3 bases and J by 4 bases, with 6 bases between them. The length of the CDR3 is 11 residues. Germline V gives CDR1 GTSNPN, CDR2 SVGIG (reference sequence). CDR3 nucleotides: TGTGCCTGGAGAGAAGGCTATGGCTACACCTTC. Its translation: CAWREGYGYTF.